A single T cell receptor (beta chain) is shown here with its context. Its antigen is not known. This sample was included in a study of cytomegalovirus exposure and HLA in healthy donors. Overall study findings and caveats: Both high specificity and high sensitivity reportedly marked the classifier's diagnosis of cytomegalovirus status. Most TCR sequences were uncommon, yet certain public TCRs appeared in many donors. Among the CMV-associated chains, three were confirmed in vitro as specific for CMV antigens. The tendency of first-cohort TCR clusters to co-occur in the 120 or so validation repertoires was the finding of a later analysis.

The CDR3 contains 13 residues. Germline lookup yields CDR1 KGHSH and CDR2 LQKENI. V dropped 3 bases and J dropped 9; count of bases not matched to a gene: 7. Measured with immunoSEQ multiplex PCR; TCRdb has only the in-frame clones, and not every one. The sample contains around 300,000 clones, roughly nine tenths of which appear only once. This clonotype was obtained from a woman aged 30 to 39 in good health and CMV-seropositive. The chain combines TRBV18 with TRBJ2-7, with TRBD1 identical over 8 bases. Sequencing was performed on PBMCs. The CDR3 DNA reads TGTGCCAGCTCACCGGGACAGGACCAGGGGCAGTACTTC. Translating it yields CASSPGQDQGQYF.